This entry lists 25 T cell receptor beta chains sequenced from one sample in a study of regulatory T cells in long-lasting Graves disease. For TCR beta, libraries came from iRepertoire HTBI primers and Arm-PCR of CDR3 regions. TCRdb recomputed calls from the multiplex PCR reads with MiXCR, one row per CDR3 protein. The table includes over 350,000 distinct CDR3 sequences, around 15% detected once. Noted time point: newly diagnosed GD, antithyroid drugs for less than 3 months. From PBMCs, RNA was extracted and then used to make the TCR library. The sample also formed part of further work on T cells in Graves' hyperthyroidism and ophthalmopathy.

The sequenced sample was peripheral blood mononuclear cells (PBMCs), obtained at new diagnosis, from a patient treated with antithyroid drugs. The receptors derive from a woman aged 45-59 years with Graves disease.

Many counts were recorded for this clonotype. V usage is TRBV27 and J usage is TRBJ1-6; D may be TRBD1 (6 bases). V lost 7 bases and J lost 7, with 17 bases in between. This CDR3 comprises 15 residues. Germline V CDR1 and CDR2: MNHEY, SMNVEV (reference sequence). Here the CDR3 reads CASTRTQGRNSPLHF. CDR3 bases: TGTGCCAGCACCCGGACGCAGGGGCGGAATTCACCCCTCCACTTT.

This clonotype was picked up a small number of times. The chain employs TRBV7-9 and TRBJ1-2, with D hard to call. The germline V gene has CDR1 SEHNR and CDR2 FQNEAQ (reference sequence). This CDR3 contains 13 residues. V lost 1 base to trimming and J lost 5 bases, with 8 bases between them. CDR3 bases: TGTGCCAGCAGCTTAGTGGCCGAATATGGCTACACCTTC. Its translation is CASSLVAEYGYTF.

This clonotype was counted many times. The CDR3 nucleotides read TGTGCCAGCAGTGAGGGCACGTCCTCCGGTGAAACCCAGTACTTC. It yields the protein CASSEGTSSGETQYF. V gene TRBV6-1 combines with J gene TRBJ2-5; D is unresolved. The germline V and J ends were trimmed by 3 bases and 8 bases, with 19 bases remaining between them. CDR3 size: 15 residues. The germline gives CDR1 MNHNS, CDR2 SASEGT.

The chain couples TRBV10-3 to TRBJ2-2; TRBD2 matches 12 bases. The germline V gene encodes CDR1 ENHRY and CDR2 SYGVKD. Unmatched junction bases numbered 4, after V lost 8 bases and J lost 6 bases. The CDR3 sequence is 14 residues long. CDR3 nucleotide sequence: TGTGCCATCGGTCCTAGCGGGAGGGCCGGGGAGCTGTTTTTT. It translates to CAIGPSGRAGELFF.

This clonotype was seen many times. The chain combines TRBV9 with TRBJ2-1, with D perhaps given as TRBD1 or TRBD2 (5 bases each). This CDR3 region has 18 residues. Germline V lookup: CDR1 SGDLS, CDR2 YYNGEE. Trimming shortened V by 0 bases and J by 9 bases, and 25 bases separated the two germline ends. The CDR3 DNA is TGTGCCAGCAGCGTAGAGAAGACGGGCAGCAGAAAGAGGGGTGAGCAGTTCTTC. Amino acid sequence: CASSVEKTGSRKRGEQFF.

This clonotype occurred many times. The chain uses TRBV2 and TRBJ1-1; a weak D match, TRBD1 (5 bases). CDR3 size: 12 residues. Trimming pared 11 bases from V and 5 bases from J, leaving 15 bases between. Germline V gene data show CDR1 as SNHLY and CDR2 as FYNNEI. CDR3 nucleotide sequence: TGTGCCTCCTCGGGGGAAGGGACTGAAGCTTTCTTT. Protein sequence: CASSGEGTEAFF.

This clonotype appeared a few times. The genes are TRBV18 and TRBJ2-1, with a weak D call TRBD1 (6 bases). This CDR3 is 16 amino acids long. V was clipped by 0 bases and J by 3 bases, with 12 bases between them. The germline gives CDR1 KGHSH, CDR2 LQKENI. Written as DNA, the CDR3 is TGTGCCAGCTCACCACCCTCGACAGGACACTACAATGAGCAGTTCTTC. Its protein is CASSPPSTGHYNEQFF.

The V gene is TRBV5-4, the J gene TRBJ1-2, with D perhaps matching TRBD1 (6 bases). V was pared by 1 base and J by 4 bases, with 14 bases between. Germline loops: CDR1 SGHNT, CDR2 YYREEE (reference sequence). CDR3 length: 15 amino acids. CDR3 coding DNA: TGTGCCAGCAGCTTGATATCCGGGGGCTTCTATGGCTACACCTTC. Amino acid sequence: CASSLISGGFYGYTF. Based on the CDR3 plus reference TRBV5-4 and TRBJ1-2, the full variable domain is ETGVTQSPTHLIKTRGQQVTLRCSSQSGHNTVSWYQQALGQGPQFIFQYYREEENGRGNFPPRFSGLQFPNYSSELNVNALELDDSALYLCASSLISGGFYGYTFGSGTRLTVV.

This chain uses TRBV28 with TRBJ2-7, with 12 bases matching TRBD2. This CDR3 comprises 16 residues. CDR1 and CDR2 (germline): MDHEN, SYDVKM. V trimming: 3 bases; J trimming: 1 base; junction bases outside the gene matches: 4. CDR3 protein: CASSFFGLAGSYEQYF. The CDR3 DNA follows: TGTGCCAGCAGTTTTTTCGGACTAGCGGGATCCTACGAGCAGTACTTC.

Worth noting for this clonotype: A read error may account for a junction end that differs from germline. The chain links TRBV3-1 to TRBJ2-1; TRBD2 is a possible D gene (6 bases). This CDR3 has 15 amino acids. Germline V gene lookup returns CDR1 LGHDT and CDR2 YNNKEL (reference sequence). The DNA for the CDR3 is TGTGCCGGCAGCCAAGATCCTAGCGTCGTAAATGAGCAGTTCTTC. Its translation is CAGSQDPSVVNEQFF.

This clonotype has ten or more counts. This rearrangement joins TRBV28 to TRBJ2-1; D gene ambiguous. Germline V gene lookup returns CDR1 MDHEN and CDR2 SYDVKM. The CDR3 runs 15 residues. The V gene lost 1 base and the J gene lost 7 bases, with 14 bases spanning the gap. CDR3: CASSLLGNTVNEQFF. In DNA form, the CDR3 reads TGTGCCAGCAGTTTATTGGGAAACACCGTAAATGAGCAGTTCTTC. Full variable domain (remainder filled in from reference TRBV28 and TRBJ2-1): DVKVTQSSRYLVKRTGEKVFLECVQDMDHENMFWYRQDPGLGLRLIYFSYDVKMKEKGDIPEGYSVSREKKERFSLILESASTNQTSMYLCASSLLGNTVNEQFFGPGTRLTVL.

The V call is TRBV5-1, the J call TRBJ2-3, with 14 positions matching TRBD2. The junction had 5 bases not matched to a gene; V was cut back by 0 bases and J by 2 bases. Germline assignment: CDR1 SGHRS and CDR2 YFSETQ. CDR3 length equals 18 residues. This CDR3 is CASSLVGLAGGTTDTQYF. The CDR3 DNA reads TGCGCCAGCAGCTTGGTAGGACTAGCGGGAGGAACCACAGATACGCAGTATTTT.

This clonotype was found many times. The chain uses TRBV20-1 and TRBJ2-7, with 7 bases matching TRBD2. The length of the CDR3 is 14 residues. The ends lost 6 bases at V and 0 bases at J; junction bases unmatched: 8. Germline V gives CDR1 DFQATT, CDR2 SNEGSKA (reference sequence). CDR3 nucleotide sequence: TGCAGTGCCCTATCTAGCGGTAGCTCCTACGAGCAGTACTTC. Protein product: CSALSSGSSYEQYF.

The V gene is TRBV5-1, the J gene TRBJ2-1, with D possibly matching TRBD1 (5 bases). The CDR3 runs 14 residues. Deletions cut 1 base from V and 1 base from J, with 6 bases between. CDR1 is SGHRS, CDR2 YFSETQ, per germline. This CDR3 is CASSLRQSYNEQFF. In nucleotides, the CDR3 is TGCGCCAGCAGCTTGCGACAGTCCTACAATGAGCAGTTCTTC.

The genes are TRBV7-2 and TRBJ1-1, with 7 positions matching TRBD1. V dropped 5 bases and J dropped 5; count of bases not matched to a gene: 11. Germline CDR1 reads SGHTA; CDR2 reads FQGNSA. The CDR3 runs to 15 residues. The CDR3 loop reads CASSPETGRWTEAFF. CDR3 DNA sequence: TGTGCCAGCAGCCCAGAGACAGGGAGATGGACTGAAGCTTTCTTT.

This clonotype turned up a few times. The gene calls are TRBV24-1 and TRBJ2-3; tentatively, D is TRBD1 (6 bases). Trimming took 3 bases from V and 5 from J, leaving 11 bases between them. Germline-derived CDR1 and CDR2 are KGHDR and SFDVKD. The length of the CDR3 is 14 residues. The CDR3 loop is CATSDRDTRDTQYF. The CDR3, as DNA: TGTGCCACCAGTGATCGGGACACCAGAGATACGCAGTATTTT.

This clonotype was found many times. This chain connects TRBV3-1 to TRBJ1-5; D gene ambiguous. The germline V gene has CDR1 LGHDT and CDR2 YNNKEL (reference sequence). Trimming removed 2 bases at V and 2 bases at J, with 4 bases between. The length of the CDR3 is 13 residues. The CDR3 is CASSQSGNQPQHF. The CDR3 bases are TGTGCCAGCAGCCAATCGGGCAATCAGCCCCAGCATTTT.

This clonotype showed up just a few times. This chain connects TRBV18 to TRBJ2-1, with TRBD1 as a possible D gene (5 bases). The CDR3 spans 15 residues. Germline lookup yields CDR1 KGHSH and CDR2 LQKENI. V lost 7 bases and J 6 bases, leaving 19 bases between the germline ends. The DNA for the CDR3 is TGTGCCAGCTTTCCACAGGCGGAAGCCTCCAATGAGCAGTTCTTC. Its protein product is CASFPQAEASNEQFF.

V and J are TRBV14 and TRBJ2-2, with D uncertain. V was pared by 2 bases and J by 5 bases, with 9 bases between. The V gene's germline CDR1 is SGHDN and CDR2 FVKESK. The CDR3 is made up of 14 amino acids. This CDR3 reads CASSQRLQTGELFF. The DNA for the CDR3 is TGTGCCAGCAGCCAACGGCTACAAACCGGGGAGCTGTTTTTT.

This clonotype was counted ten times or more. The chain has TRBV6-5 and TRBJ2-7; D may be TRBD2 (6 bases). With 8 bases removed from V and 0 bases from J, the gap between germline ends came to 17 bases. The germline gives CDR1 MNHEY, CDR2 SVGAGI. This CDR3 region has 15 residues. CDR3 nucleotide sequence: TGTGCCAGCCAGTTAAGAACGGGGGACTCCTACGAGCAGTACTTC. It yields the protein CASQLRTGDSYEQYF.

The table lists this clonotype with a few counts. The rearrangement links TRBV28 to TRBJ2-6; no reliable D call. CDR1 and CDR2 from the germline V gene are MDHEN and SYDVKM. Trimming removed 3 bases at V and 0 bases at J, with 12 bases between. The CDR3 totals 17 residues. CDR3 loop: CASSFHQARSGANVLTF. In DNA, the CDR3 is TGTGCCAGCAGTTTTCACCAAGCCCGCTCTGGGGCCAACGTCCTGACTTTC. Full variable domain (missing parts from reference TRBV28 and TRBJ2-6): DVKVTQSSRYLVKRTGEKVFLECVQDMDHENMFWYRQDPGLGLRLIYFSYDVKMKEKGDIPEGYSVSREKKERFSLILESASTNQTSMYLCASSFHQARSGANVLTFGAGSRLTVL.

With respect to this clonotype: A much more abundant neighbour one base away suggests this may be a read error. The genes are TRBV24-1 and TRBJ2-3, with TRBD2 matching 9 bases. CDR1 and CDR2 from the germline V gene are KGHDR and SFDVKD. With V trimmed by 3 bases and J by 5 bases, 2 bases remained unmatched. The CDR3 extends over 14 amino acids. CDR3 protein: CATSDPLAGDTQYF. For the CDR3, the DNA is TGTGCCACCAGTGATCCACTAGCGGGAGATACGCAGTATTTT.

Ten or more counts support this clonotype. The rearrangement links TRBV3-1 to TRBJ2-7, with D perhaps matching TRBD2 (5 bases). Germline V gene lookup returns CDR1 LGHDT and CDR2 YNNKEL (reference sequence). Trimming stripped 5 bases from V and 1 base from J, with 15 bases between. The CDR3 extends over 15 amino acids. DNA for the CDR3: TGTGCCAGCAGCGACGGCCGGGGTTCTTCCTACGAGCAGTACTTC. Its protein product is CASSDGRGSSYEQYF.

This clonotype occurred many times. This chain connects TRBV13 to TRBJ2-5; the D is unclear. V was pared by 1 base and J by 2 bases, with 8 bases between. Germline V CDR1 and CDR2: PRHDT, FYEKMQ (reference sequence). The CDR3 sequence is 14 residues long. The CDR3 region has the DNA TGTGCCAGCAGCTTAGCGCTTAGGCAAGAGACCCAGTACTTC. Encoded protein: CASSLALRQETQYF. Supplemented by reference TRBV13 and TRBJ2-5, the full variable domain reads AAGVIQSPRHLIKEKRETATLKCYPIPRHDTVYWYQQGPGQDPQFLISFYEKMQSDKGSIPDRFSAQQFSDYHSELNMSSLELGDSALYFCASSLALRQETQYFGPGTRLLVL.

This clonotype was observed a handful of times. The DNA of the CDR3 is TGCGCCAGCAGCCAAGGAAAAACGACTAGCGGGCCCGGGGAGCTGTTTTTT. Translation: CASSQGKTTSGPGELFF. This chain connects TRBV4-1 to TRBJ2-2, with 10 bases identical to TRBD2. Germline V CDR1 and CDR2: MGHRA, YSYEKL. CDR3 length: 17 amino acids. V lost 1 base, J lost 6 bases, and 8 bases stayed unmatched.